The T cell receptor beta chain described here comes from a study of vaccination effects on CD4 cells after COVID-19. Study-wide points: The study found marked clonal contraction of infection- and vaccine-induced clones late after vaccination. Few convalescent patients, and no early post-infection timepoints, were available to the study.

Sequenced by immunoSEQ multiplex PCR; TCRdb stores in-frame clones only, minus some. The table records approximately 15,000 clones, over 60% of them present only once. Within the ViraFEST assay, antigen-specific CD4+ T cells underwent expansion with viral peptide pools prior to sequencing. When less than 13 days of culture had elapsed, CD4+ T cells were isolated. The person had PCR-confirmed SARS-CoV-2 infection between March and December 2020. The vaccine given was either BNT162b2 or mRNA-1273, in two doses. A density of more than 1.5 million PBMC per well was used; these cells were cultured with approximately 9.3 IU/ml IL-2 and approximately 10 ug/ml peptides. On days 3 and 7, fresh IL-2 medium replaced half the medium. To note about this clone: Its antigen is undetermined.

This receptor was obtained from a human donor who had a prior SARS-CoV-2 infection. The material was CD4+ T cells from PBMCs cultured with HCoV-NL63 spike peptides, obtained after COVID-19 vaccination.

CDR3 in DNA: TGTGCCAGCAGCCCGCGAGTAGGGGAAAGGGTGTACGAGCAGTACTTC. It translates to CASSPRVGERVYEQYF. V gene TRBV5-6 combines with J gene TRBJ2-7; possibly TRBD1 for D (5 bases). Trimming removed 4 bases at V and 4 bases at J, with 21 bases between. The CDR3 contains 16 residues. Germline V gene lookup returns CDR1 SGHDT and CDR2 YYEEEE.